This T cell receptor beta chain is from a study of cytomegalovirus exposure and HLA in healthy donors. The CDR3 is 16 residues long. V was pared by 6 bases and J by 1 base, with 7 bases of the junction left unmatched. Germline CDR1 and CDR2: ENHRY and SYGVKD. Whole-study findings and limits: A later analysis reportedly found that, within productive TCRs, an Asian-associated ancestry cluster had fewer N-insertions than the mean observed across the approximately 670 donors. As immune exposure information, only CMV serostatus was available. Diagnosis of cytomegalovirus status made by the classifier reportedly showed high specificity and sensitivity.

For this clone: Its matching antigen is unknown.

PCR was performed using 60 Vbeta and 13 Jbeta primers. Sequenced by immunoSEQ multiplex PCR; TCRdb stores in-frame clones only, minus some. This table holds over 65,000 clones, about 76% found once. The origin of this receptor is a woman aged 40-49 years in good health and CMV-seropositive. This chain connects TRBV10-3 to TRBJ1-1, with TRBD1 identical over 11 bases. Material: PBMCs. CDR3 bases: TGTGCCATCAGGGGGACAGGGGGAGGGTGGAACACTGAAGCTTTCTTT. Translating it yields CAIRGTGGGWNTEAFF.